This record covers a single T cell receptor beta chain. Its antigen remains unidentified. A much larger clone lies a single base off, so this may be a read error. The protocol used for the library was 5' RACE. The listed sequencing device is Illumina HiSeq 2000. Template switching added a universal primer binding site, and the final cDNA carried a unique molecular identifier that allowed TCR cDNA molecules to be counted accurately. First-strand cDNA for TCR alpha and beta chains was synthesized from specific primers in the conserved constant-segment region. To control for contamination, every cDNA library was double barcoded, receiving both a SMART-Mk sample barcode and Illumina barcodes. TruSeq adapter sequences, together with Illumina sample barcodes, were added in two successive PCR steps. The TCR alpha and beta cDNA libraries were sequenced on the Illumina HiSeq platform using custom primers. Per the source publication's procedure: MiGEC was used to process raw reads and extract unique molecular identifiers, and MiXCR was used to find CDR3 positions. For each individual, recombination models were inferred using an EM algorithm with the repgenHMM and IGoR tools. The analysis of shared clonotypes was done with the tcR package in R, with sharing normalized by the product of cloneset sizes. To study raw recombination free of thymic and clonal selection effects, out-of-frame nonproductive sequences were analyzed. The raw public data were reprocessed by TCRdb itself: fastp quality trimming at Q25, MiXCR clonotype calling, in-frame beta chains only. Entries are consolidated by CDR3 protein sequence, retaining the most common genes and DNA. The V and J calls follow TCRdb's processing rather than the paper's. Across this sample there are around 370,000 distinct CDR3 sequences, with 8.5% to 10% seen only once. Together, the top ten hold roughly 8.9% of the sample.

CDR1 is given as MNHNY and CDR2 as SVGAGI, both from the germline V gene (reference sequence). The CDR3 runs 12 amino acids, cysteine and phenylalanine included. The kept DNA is CDR3 alone, 36 bases in frame from the first base. V is reduced by 6 bases and J by 0 bases, leaving a spacing of 4 bases between them. The entry originates in a study of identical twins listed by TCRdb under 2016. Context from the whole study: To test whether fetal clonotypes persist, the study used deep sequencing on TCR alpha and beta repertoires from monozygotic twins, unrelated adults of various ages, and cord blood. To rule out contamination, replicate twin experiments were performed at different times with different library preparation protocols. Results the study describes overall, beyond this receptor: Fewer insertions were carried by abundant cord blood beta clonotypes; a weaker similar trend was observed in young adult naive repertoires, while no such trend was observed in memory repertoires. Compared with coincidental sharing between unrelated individuals, an excess of low generation-probability sequences was observed among out-of-frame TCR alpha sequences shared between twins. The excess sharing between twins in beta out-of-frame sequences was weaker because fewer shared sequences reduced the signal-to-noise ratio. Because the same donors could not be followed over many years, the conclusions relied on cross-sectional statistical analysis. Zero-insertion analyses could be partly confounded by invariant T cells such as MAIT and iNKT, though diverse VJ usage argued against such confounding for most clonotypes. Out-of-frame TCR alpha sharing in monozygotic twins was systematically underestimated by recombination models, whereas sharing between unrelated individuals was in agreement with the recombination models.

All donors were healthy Caucasians. The researchers also sequenced three unrelated adults who were not twins: a male aged 18 to 30, a male aged 50 to 60, and a female aged 50 to 60. Miltenyi CD45RO+ enrichment and human naive T-cell isolation kits were used to isolate memory (CD45RO+) and naive T cells from PBMC. Sequences were obtained from naive T cells sorted from blood. The cell subset or site label on this specimen signifies: cells isolated with a human naive T-cell isolation kit. This clonotype originated in a woman aged 45-65 years in good health. The V gene is TRBV6-6 and the J gene is TRBJ2-3, with the D gene not clear enough to name. The DNA is as follows: TGTGCCAGCAGGGTTAGCACAGATACGCAGTATTTT. This translates into CASRVSTDTQYF.